This T cell receptor beta chain comes out of a study of graft-versus-host responses after intestinal transplantation. Between the trimmed V and J ends, which lost 3 bases and 5 bases, there was a span of 14 bases. CDR1 and CDR2 from the germline V gene are SGHRS and YFSETQ. The CDR3 is made up of 14 amino acids. Profiling relied on immunoSEQ multiplex PCR, and the TCRdb table lists in-frame clones only, not all of them. The sample includes about 21,000 clones, 55% to 70% of them seen just once. The sequence was collected from a human patient who received an intestinal transplant. This material consisted of alloreactive CD4+ T cells from a mixed lymphocyte reaction culture, taken before intestinal transplant. As for subset: CFSE-low proliferating T cells sorted from approximately six-day pre-transplant mixed lymphocyte reaction (GvH or HvG direction). This chain joins TRBV5-1 and TRBJ2-5; the D gene is possibly TRBD1 (7 bases). CDR3 nucleotides: TGCGCCAGCAGCTCAGGGGGGCCCTGGGAGACCCAGTACTTC. This encodes CASSSGGPWETQYF.